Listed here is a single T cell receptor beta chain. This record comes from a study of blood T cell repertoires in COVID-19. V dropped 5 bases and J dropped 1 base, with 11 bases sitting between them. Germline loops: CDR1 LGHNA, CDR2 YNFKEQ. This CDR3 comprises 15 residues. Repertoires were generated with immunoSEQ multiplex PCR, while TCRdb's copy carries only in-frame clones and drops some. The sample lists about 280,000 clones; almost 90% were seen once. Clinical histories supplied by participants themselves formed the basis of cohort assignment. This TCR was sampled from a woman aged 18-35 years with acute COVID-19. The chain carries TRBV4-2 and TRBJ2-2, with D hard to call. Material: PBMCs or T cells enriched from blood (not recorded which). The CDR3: CASSEGALNTGELFF. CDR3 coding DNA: TGTGCCAGCAGCGAAGGCGCTTTGAACACCGGGGAGCTGTTTTTT.